Listed here are 10 T cell receptor beta chains from one sample, sequenced in a study of OX40 agonist ivuxolimab in advanced cancers. Clones were read by immunoSEQ multiplex PCR, and TCRdb kept only the in-frame ones, dropping some. Of about 99,000 clones in the sample, 94% were seen once. The sample in question was CD4+ or CD8+ T cells sorted from blood, obtained in a trial of the OX40 agonist ivuxolimab. The receptors here all came from an adult with an advanced solid tumor such as melanoma, head and neck, liver or kidney cancer.

V and J are TRBV6-1 and TRBJ2-7; TRBD1 might be the D (6 bases). There are 15 residues in the CDR3. Germline V gene data show CDR1 as MNHNS and CDR2 as SASEGT. V was shortened by 5 bases and J by 2 bases, with 16 bases between the two germline ends. The chain's CDR3 is CASSNTGSYPYEQYF. The CDR3 DNA sequence: TGTGCCAGCAGTAACACAGGGAGTTACCCCTACGAGCAGTACTTC.

CDR3 nucleotide sequence: TGTGCCAGCAGCGTAGGTTGGGGTGGTAATTCACCCCTCCACTTT. This sequence encodes CASSVGWGGNSPLHF. The chain employs TRBV9 and TRBJ1-6, with D hard to call. The V end lost 0 bases, the J end lost 6 bases, and 10 bases lay between the germline ends. The CDR3 contains 15 residues. From germline, CDR1 is SGDLS and CDR2 YYNGEE.

This clone was seen only once. The chain links TRBV6-5 to TRBJ1-5, with D hard to call. V was clipped by 7 bases and J by 8 bases, with 18 bases between them. Germline values: CDR1 MNHEY, CDR2 SVGAGI. The CDR3 spans 14 residues. This CDR3 is CASTLIEGGKPQHF. The CDR3 DNA follows: TGTGCCAGCACCCTTATTGAGGGTGGTAAGCCCCAGCATTTT.

V and J are TRBV7-2 and TRBJ1-5; D might be TRBD1 (5 bases). CDR3 size: 15 residues. The germline V gene encodes CDR1 SGHTA and CDR2 FQGNSA. V gave up 1 base and J gave up 6 bases, with 13 bases separating them. CDR3 residues: CASSLDFGGGQPQHF. DNA of the CDR3: TGTGCCAGCAGCTTAGATTTTGGGGGGGGTCAGCCCCAGCATTTT.

V and J are TRBV10-3 and TRBJ2-7; tentatively, D is TRBD2 (6 bases). The CDR3 is 13 amino acids. The V and J ends lost 3 bases and 2 bases respectively, with 8 bases between them. In germline, CDR1 is ENHRY, CDR2 SYGVKD. This CDR3 is CAISERTTYEQYF. CDR3 in DNA: TGTGCCATCAGTGAACGGACTACCTACGAGCAGTACTTC.

The J gene is TRBJ2-1, the V gene TRBV7-2; maybe TRBD1 (6 bases). The CDR3 contains 17 residues. Germline V lookup: CDR1 SGHTA, CDR2 FQGNSA. V was clipped by 2 bases and J by 1 base, with 15 bases between them. CDR3 DNA: TGTGCCAGCAGCTTATGGGGCAGGGGATTATCCTACAATGAGCAGTTCTTC. Protein product: CASSLWGRGLSYNEQFF.

This chain uses TRBV13 with TRBJ2-7; D gene uncertain. The CDR3 runs to 14 residues. V gave up 2 bases and J gave up 5 bases, with 13 bases separating them. Germline V lookup: CDR1 PRHDT, CDR2 FYEKMQ (reference sequence). The CDR3 here is CASSLRAYRDEQYF. The CDR3 nucleotides read TGTGCCAGCAGCTTACGGGCTTACCGGGACGAGCAGTACTTC.

The rearrangement joins TRBV30 to TRBJ1-3; D unresolved. The ends were cut back, 0 bases at V and 1 base at J, with 4 bases in the middle. The germline V gene has CDR1 GTSNPN and CDR2 SVGIG (reference sequence). The CDR3 extends over 13 amino acids. The CDR3 is CAWSVGSGNTIYF. In DNA, the CDR3 is TGTGCCTGGAGTGTAGGTTCTGGAAACACCATATATTTT.

This chain connects TRBV5-4 to TRBJ2-5; perhaps TRBD1 as D (6 bases). The germline V gene encodes CDR1 SGHNT and CDR2 YYREEE (reference sequence). V was trimmed by 3 bases and J by 3 bases, leaving 12 bases between them. The CDR3 extends over 14 amino acids. The CDR3 sequence is CASSSGTLEETQYF. Here the CDR3 DNA reads TGTGCCAGCAGCTCCGGGACACTGGAAGAGACCCAGTACTTC.

This clone was detected a few times. The V gene is TRBV4-2, the J gene TRBJ2-3, with 8 bases that match TRBD2. CDR1 LGHNA and CDR2 YNFKEQ come from the germline V gene. With V trimmed by 5 bases and J by 0 bases, 1 base remained unmatched. CDR3 length equals 14 residues. CDR3 in amino acids: CASSGLASTDTQYF. The CDR3 DNA reads TGTGCCAGCAGCGGACTAGCTAGCACAGATACGCAGTATTTT.